Listed below are T cell receptor beta chains from one sample, sequenced in a study of synovial regulatory T cells in juvenile arthritis. The protocol was immunoSEQ multiplex PCR, while the TCRdb copy is restricted to in-frame clones and leaves out a portion. This table holds 9,500 to 10,000 clones. Sample: Treg cells from blood. The receptors derive from a donor aged 2-35 years with juvenile idiopathic arthritis. Both conserved end residues are part of each CDR3. Only part of the rows carry a size: once, few, many, or a class if the clone is expanded.

clone_size,j_call,v_call,cdr3_aa
.,TRBJ1-2,TRBV4-2,CASSQGYGYTF
.,TRBJ1-2,TRBV6-9,CASSYQGALGYTF
medium-sized,TRBJ1-2,TRBV28,CASKRLTGSWATYGYTF
.,TRBJ2-7,TRBV7-9,CASSLVGGYEQYF
.,TRBJ1-1,TRBV9,CASSPPPGNTEAFF
.,TRBJ1-2,TRBV15,CATSRRTGSNYGYTF
.,TRBJ1-2,TRBV6-6,CASSFQGTNYGYTF
.,TRBJ1-6,TRBV27,CASSFSRQSNSPLHF
.,TRBJ2-1,TRBV29-1,CSVGIAGFNEQFF
.,TRBJ1-1,TRBV30,CAWIRTGIEAFF
.,TRBJ1-1,TRBV29-1,CSAHPGNTEAFF
.,TRBJ2-4,TRBV7-9,CASSRDSLAKNIQYF
.,TRBJ2-1,TRBV7-2,CASSTPYWGEQFF
.,TRBJ1-2,TRBV6-5,CASRPTGGRSDYTF
medium-sized,TRBJ1-3,TRBV5-5,CASRPTGLSGNTIYF
.,TRBJ2-3,TRBV5-6,CASQVTDTQYF
.,TRBJ2-3,TRBV5-1,CASSAESLSTDTQYF
.,TRBJ1-2,TRBV6-1,CASSEALGVGGYTF
.,TRBJ2-3,TRBV6-5,CASRPGGAYTQYF
.,TRBJ1-2,TRBV19,CASSIGDSYGYTF
.,TRBJ2-6,TRBV6-1,CASSEVYGANVLTF
.,TRBJ1-4,TRBV6-1,CASRDRINEKLFF
.,TRBJ1-2,TRBV4-1,CASSRLMTGFGCTF
.,TRBJ1-6,TRBV6-6,CASVGTGALGGSPLHF
.,TRBJ2-2,TRBV6-1,CASSETVPGELFF
.,TRBJ2-2,TRBV2,CASSDVALAGVNTGELFF
.,TRBJ1-2,TRBV28,CASSLGRGRSNYGYTF
.,TRBJ2-1,TRBV6-5,CASSHGSGAYNEQFF
medium-sized,TRBJ1-4,TRBV7-6,CASSLEEGIGEKLFF
.,TRBJ1-1,TRBV6-4,CASSIQGWTFF
.,TRBJ2-7,TRBV6-1,CASRRGVAPYEQYF
.,TRBJ1-2,TRBV14,CASSQVGKENYGYTF
.,TRBJ1-1,TRBV13,CASSHRTGVMNTEAFF
.,TRBJ1-5,TRBV5-6,CASSSYRLDGNQPQHF
.,TRBJ1-3,TRBV7-6,CASSLGLRGNTIYF